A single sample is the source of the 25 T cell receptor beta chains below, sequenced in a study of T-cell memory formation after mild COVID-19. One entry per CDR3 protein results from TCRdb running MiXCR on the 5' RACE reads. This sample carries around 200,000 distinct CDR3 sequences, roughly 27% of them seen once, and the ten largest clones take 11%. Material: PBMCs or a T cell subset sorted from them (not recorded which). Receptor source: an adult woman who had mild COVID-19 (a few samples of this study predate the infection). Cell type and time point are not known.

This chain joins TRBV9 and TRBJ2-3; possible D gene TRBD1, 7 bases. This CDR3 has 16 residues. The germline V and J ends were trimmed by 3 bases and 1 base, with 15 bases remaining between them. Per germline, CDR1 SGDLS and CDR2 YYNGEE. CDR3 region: CASSARTGEGTDTQYF. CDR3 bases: TGTGCCAGCAGCGCCAGAACAGGGGAGGGCACAGATACGCAGTATTTT.

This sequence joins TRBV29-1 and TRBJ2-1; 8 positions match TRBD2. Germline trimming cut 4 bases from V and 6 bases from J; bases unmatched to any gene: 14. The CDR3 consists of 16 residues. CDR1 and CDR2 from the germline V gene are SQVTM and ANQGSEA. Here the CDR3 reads CSVALAGGGSRNEQFF. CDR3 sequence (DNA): TGCAGCGTTGCTCTGGCGGGGGGCGGGAGCCGCAATGAGCAGTTCTTC.

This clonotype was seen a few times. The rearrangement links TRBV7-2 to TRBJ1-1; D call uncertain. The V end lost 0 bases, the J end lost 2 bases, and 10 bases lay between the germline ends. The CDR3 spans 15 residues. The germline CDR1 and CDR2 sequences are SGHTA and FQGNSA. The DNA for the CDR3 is TGTGCCAGCAGCTTAGCGCGGCAGAGAAACACTGAAGCTTTCTTT. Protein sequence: CASSLARQRNTEAFF.

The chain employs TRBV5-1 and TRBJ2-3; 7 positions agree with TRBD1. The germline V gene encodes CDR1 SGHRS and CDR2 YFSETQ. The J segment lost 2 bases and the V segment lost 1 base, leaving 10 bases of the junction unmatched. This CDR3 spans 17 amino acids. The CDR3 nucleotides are TGCGCCAGCAGCTTGCAGACGACAGGGACCCTCACAGATACGCAGTATTTT. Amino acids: CASSLQTTGTLTDTQYF.

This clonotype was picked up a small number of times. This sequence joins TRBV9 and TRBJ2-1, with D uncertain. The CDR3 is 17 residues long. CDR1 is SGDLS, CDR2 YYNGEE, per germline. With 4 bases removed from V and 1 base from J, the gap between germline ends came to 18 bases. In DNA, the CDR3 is TGTGCCAGCAGCCCCCCTATCGAGGACGCTTCCTACAATGAGCAGTTCTTC. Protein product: CASSPPIEDASYNEQFF.

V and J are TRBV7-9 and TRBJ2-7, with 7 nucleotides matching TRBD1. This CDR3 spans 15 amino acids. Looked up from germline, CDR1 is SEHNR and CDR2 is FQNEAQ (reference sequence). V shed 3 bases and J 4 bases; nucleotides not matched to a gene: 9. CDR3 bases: TGTGCCAGCAGCTTGTCAACAGGGGCCTCGTACGAGCAGTACTTC. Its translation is CASSLSTGASYEQYF. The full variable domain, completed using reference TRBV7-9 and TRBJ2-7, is DTGVSQNPRHKITKRGQNVTFRCDPISEHNRLYWYRQTLGQGPEFLTYFQNEAQLEKSRLLSDRFSAERPKGSFSTLEIQRTEQGDSAMYLCASSLSTGASYEQYFGPGTRLTVT.

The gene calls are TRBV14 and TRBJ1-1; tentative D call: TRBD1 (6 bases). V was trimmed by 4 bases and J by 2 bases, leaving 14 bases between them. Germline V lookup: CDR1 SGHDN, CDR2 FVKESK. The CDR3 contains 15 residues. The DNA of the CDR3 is TGTGCCAGCAGCCTATTACAGGGAGGAAACACTGAAGCTTTCTTT. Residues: CASSLLQGGNTEAFF.

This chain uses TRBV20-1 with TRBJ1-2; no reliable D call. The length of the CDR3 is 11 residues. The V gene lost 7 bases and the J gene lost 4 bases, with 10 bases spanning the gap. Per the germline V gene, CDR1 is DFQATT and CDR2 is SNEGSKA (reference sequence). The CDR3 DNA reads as TGCAGTGTCCTCCCCCTCTATGGCTACACCTTC. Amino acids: CSVLPLYGYTF.

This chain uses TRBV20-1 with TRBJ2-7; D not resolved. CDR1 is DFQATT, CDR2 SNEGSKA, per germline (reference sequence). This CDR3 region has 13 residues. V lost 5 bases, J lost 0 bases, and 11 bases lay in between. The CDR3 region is CSAYTLSSYEQYF. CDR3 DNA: TGCAGTGCTTATACACTGAGCTCCTACGAGCAGTACTTC.

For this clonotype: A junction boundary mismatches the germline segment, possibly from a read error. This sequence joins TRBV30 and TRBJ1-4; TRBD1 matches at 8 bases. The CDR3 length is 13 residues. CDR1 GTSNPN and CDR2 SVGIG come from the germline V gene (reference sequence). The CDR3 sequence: CAWRSRGREKLYF. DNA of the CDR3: TGTGCCTGGAGATCCAGGGGGCGAGAAAAACTGTATTTT.

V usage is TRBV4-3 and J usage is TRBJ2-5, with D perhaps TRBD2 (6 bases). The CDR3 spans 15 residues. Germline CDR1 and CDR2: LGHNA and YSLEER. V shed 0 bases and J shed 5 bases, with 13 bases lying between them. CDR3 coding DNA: TGCGCCAGCAGCCAAGACGGGGGATCCGGGGAGACCCAGTACTTC. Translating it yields CASSQDGGSGETQYF.

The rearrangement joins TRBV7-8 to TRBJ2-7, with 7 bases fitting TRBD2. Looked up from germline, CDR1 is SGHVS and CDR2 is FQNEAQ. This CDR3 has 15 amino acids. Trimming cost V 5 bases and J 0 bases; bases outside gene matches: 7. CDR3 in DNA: TGTGCCAGCAGCCCAAACAGCGGGACCTCCTACGAGCAGTACTTC. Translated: CASSPNSGTSYEQYF. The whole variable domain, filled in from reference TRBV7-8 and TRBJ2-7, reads GAGVSQSPRYKVAKRGQDVALRCDPISGHVSLFWYQQALGQGPEFLTYFQNEAQLDKSGLPSDRFFAERPEGSVSTLKIQRTQQEDSAVYLCASSPNSGTSYEQYFGPGTRLTVT.

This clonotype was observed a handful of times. CDR3 coding DNA: TGCAGTGCTAGAGATCCTAGTTCGGGACAGGGCTACTACGAGCAGTACTTC. This gives the protein CSARDPSSGQGYYEQYF. The chain recombines TRBV20-1 with TRBJ2-7; 9 bases are a match to TRBD1. This CDR3 is 17 amino acids long. The V and J ends lost 0 bases and 3 bases, in that order; junction bases with no gene match: 12. CDR1 and CDR2 from the germline V gene are DFQATT and SNEGSKA (reference sequence).

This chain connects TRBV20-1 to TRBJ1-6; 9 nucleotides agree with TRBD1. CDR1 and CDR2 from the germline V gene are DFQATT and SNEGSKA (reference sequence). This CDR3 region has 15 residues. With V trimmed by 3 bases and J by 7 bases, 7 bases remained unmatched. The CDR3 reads CSASRPGTGNSPLHF. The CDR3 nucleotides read TGCAGTGCTAGCAGACCGGGGACAGGGAATTCACCCCTCCACTTT.

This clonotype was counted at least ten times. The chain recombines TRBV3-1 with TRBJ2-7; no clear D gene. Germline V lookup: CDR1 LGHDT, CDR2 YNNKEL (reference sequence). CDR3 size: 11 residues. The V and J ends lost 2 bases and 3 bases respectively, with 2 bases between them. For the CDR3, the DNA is TGTGCCAGCAGCCAAAACTACGAGCAGTACTTC. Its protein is CASSQNYEQYF.

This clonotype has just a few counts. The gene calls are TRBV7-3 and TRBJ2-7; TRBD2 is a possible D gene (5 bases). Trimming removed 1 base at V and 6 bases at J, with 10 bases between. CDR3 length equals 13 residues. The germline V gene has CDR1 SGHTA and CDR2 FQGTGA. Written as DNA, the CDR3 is TGTGCCAGCAGCTTAATCGTAGGGAGCGAGCAGTACTTC. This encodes CASSLIVGSEQYF.

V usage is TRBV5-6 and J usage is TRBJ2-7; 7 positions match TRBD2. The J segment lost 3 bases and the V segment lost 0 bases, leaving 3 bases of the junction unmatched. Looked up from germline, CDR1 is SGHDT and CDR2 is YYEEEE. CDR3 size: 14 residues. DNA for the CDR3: TGTGCCAGCAGCTTGGCCAGCGGGAACTACGAGCAGTACTTC. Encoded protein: CASSLASGNYEQYF.

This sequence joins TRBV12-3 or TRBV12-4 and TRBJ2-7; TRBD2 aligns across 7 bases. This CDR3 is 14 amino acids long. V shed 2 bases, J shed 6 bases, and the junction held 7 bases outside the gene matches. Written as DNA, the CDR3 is TGTGCCAGCAGTTTATCGTGGGGCGGGGGCGAGCAGTACTTC. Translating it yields CASSLSWGGGEQYF.

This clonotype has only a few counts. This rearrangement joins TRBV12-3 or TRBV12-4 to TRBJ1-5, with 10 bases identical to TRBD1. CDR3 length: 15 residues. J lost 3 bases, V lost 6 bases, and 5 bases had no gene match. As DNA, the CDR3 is TGTGCCAGCAGCTTGGACAGGGGGACCAATCAGCCCCAGCATTTT. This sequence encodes CASSLDRGTNQPQHF.

The CDR3: CASSFSGLGDTEAFF. CDR3 sequence (DNA): TGTGCCAGCAGTTTCTCGGGTTTGGGGGACACTGAAGCTTTCTTT. The rearrangement uses TRBV12-3 or TRBV12-4 and TRBJ1-1; a possible D gene is TRBD1 (5 bases). Trimming stripped 3 bases from V and 3 bases from J, with 14 bases between. CDR3 length: 15 residues.

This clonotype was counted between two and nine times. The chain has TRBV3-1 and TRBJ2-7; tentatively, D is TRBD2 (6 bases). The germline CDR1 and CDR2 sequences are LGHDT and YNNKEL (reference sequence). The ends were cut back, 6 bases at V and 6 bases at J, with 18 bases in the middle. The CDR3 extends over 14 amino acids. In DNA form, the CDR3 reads TGTGCCAGCAGGCCCGGGAGTCCCTCGGGCGAGCAGTACTTC. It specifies CASRPGSPSGEQYF.

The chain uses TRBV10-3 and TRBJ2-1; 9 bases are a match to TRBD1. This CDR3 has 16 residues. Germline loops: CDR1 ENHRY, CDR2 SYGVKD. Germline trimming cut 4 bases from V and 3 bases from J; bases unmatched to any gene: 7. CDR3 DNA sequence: TGTGCCATCAGTGCGTTCTTGGGACAGGGCTACAATGAGCAGTTCTTC. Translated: CAISAFLGQGYNEQFF.

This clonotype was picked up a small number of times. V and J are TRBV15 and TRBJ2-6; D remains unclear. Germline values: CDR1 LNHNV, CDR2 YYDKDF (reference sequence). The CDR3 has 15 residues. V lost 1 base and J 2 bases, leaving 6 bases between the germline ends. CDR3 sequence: CATSRAGPGANVLTF. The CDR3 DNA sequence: TGTGCCACCAGCAGAGCCGGACCTGGGGCCAACGTCCTGACTTTC.

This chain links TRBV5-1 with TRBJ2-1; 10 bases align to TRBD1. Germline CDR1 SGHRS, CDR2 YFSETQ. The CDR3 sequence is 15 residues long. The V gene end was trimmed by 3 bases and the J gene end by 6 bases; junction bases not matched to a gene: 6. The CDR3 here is CASSSTGTGVNEQFF. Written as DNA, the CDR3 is TGCGCCAGCAGCTCAACCGGGACAGGGGTCAATGAGCAGTTCTTC. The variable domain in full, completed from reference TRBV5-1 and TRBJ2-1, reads KAGVTQTPRYLIKTRGQQVTLSCSPISGHRSVSWYQQTPGQGLQFLFEYFSETQRNKGNFPGRFSGRQFSNSRSEMNVSTLELGDSALYLCASSSTGTGVNEQFFGPGTRLTVL.

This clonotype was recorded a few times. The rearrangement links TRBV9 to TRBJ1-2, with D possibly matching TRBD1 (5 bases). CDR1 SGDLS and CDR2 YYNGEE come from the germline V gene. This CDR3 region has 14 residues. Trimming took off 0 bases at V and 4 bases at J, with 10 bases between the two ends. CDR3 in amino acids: CASSVDAGSYGYTF. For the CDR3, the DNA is TGTGCCAGCAGCGTAGACGCAGGGAGCTATGGCTACACCTTC.